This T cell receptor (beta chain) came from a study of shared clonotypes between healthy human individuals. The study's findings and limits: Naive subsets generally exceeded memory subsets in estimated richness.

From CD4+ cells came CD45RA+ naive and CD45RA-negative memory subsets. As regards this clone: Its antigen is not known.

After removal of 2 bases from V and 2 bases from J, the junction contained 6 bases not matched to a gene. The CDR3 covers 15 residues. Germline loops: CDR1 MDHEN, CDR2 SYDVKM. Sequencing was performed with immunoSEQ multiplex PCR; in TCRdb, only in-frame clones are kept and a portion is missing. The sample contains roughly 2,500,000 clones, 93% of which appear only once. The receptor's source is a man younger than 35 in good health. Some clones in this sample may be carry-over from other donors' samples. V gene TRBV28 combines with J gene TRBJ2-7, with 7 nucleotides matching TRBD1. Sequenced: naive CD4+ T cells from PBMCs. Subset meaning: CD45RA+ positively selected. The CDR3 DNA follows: TGTGCCAGCAGTTTACGACAGGGAACCCCCTACGAGCAGTACTTC. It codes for CASSLRQGTPYEQYF.